This entry is about one TCR beta chain. Its antigen specificity is not known. Nothing much larger sits one base from this clone, and base qualities are not available. The immunoSEQ Assay, a bias-controlled multiplex PCR, was used to amplify TCRbeta CDR3 regions from genomic DNA. The authors' analysis ran thus. Within the assay, amplification of reference gene primers was used to estimate how many nucleated cells each sample contained. To quantify the absolute abundance of each unique TCRbeta CDR3 rearrangement, sequence reads were collapsed and filtered. Productive Simpson clonality was computed per sample as the square root of Simpson's diversity index over productive rearrangements. TCRdb stores this immuneACCESS table with in-frame sequences only. Part of the clones is absent; in the studies checked, under half of the shortfall reflects unresolved V genes, and no reason is known for the rest. V and J calls and clone size follow that table, whereas D and trimming were derived from the DNA. Within this sample are about 190,000 clones, with less than 80% of them counted one time only. About 14% of the sample goes to the ten largest clones.

A second Seattle source provided samples from volunteer blood donors who had recovered from COVID-19. Whole blood was collected in K2EDTA tubes by collaborating institutions according to the institutions' own protocols. For TCRbeta analysis, collaborators shipped samples as frozen whole blood, isolated PBMCs, or DNA extracted from either of those sample types. The source of the sample is a study of blood T cell repertoires in COVID-19 (dated by TCRdb to the early 2020s). About the study as a whole: Samples covering the acute and convalescent phases of COVID-19 were provided by collaborators in the United States, Italy and Spain. The prospective study material was composed of cDNA or gDNA derived from T cells, B-cell-depleted T cells, or PBMCs. The dataset comprised deeply sampled blood TCRbeta repertoires from subjects exposed to, actively infected with, or recovered from COVID-19. The repertoires were released in a freely available public database meant as a resource for research on the immune response to SARS-CoV-2. Samples came from the ongoing ImmuneRACE study (first 160 participants) plus 1,254 subjects from 6 global collaborators. The sample metadata nearly always contained a de-identified subject ID, COVID-19 status, age in years and sex. HLA class I and class II types, where available, came from metadata supplied by the sample provider rather than from assay-based typing.

Paper-wide results and their limitations: The quantity of clinical and demographic metadata differed by source and by participant and was supplied without curation.

From its cysteine to its phenylalanine, the CDR3 spans 14 amino acids. Only the CDR3 DNA stays, 42 bases, in frame from base 1. V loses 3 bases of germline sequence and J loses 3 bases, and the interval between the two ends is 12 bases. Reading the germline V gene gives CDR1 MDHEN and CDR2 SYDVKM. Here the chain combines TRBV28 and TRBJ2-7, and the D gene may be TRBD2, 5 bases matching. Input material: peripheral blood. This clonotype was sampled from a man aged 50 or older who had recovered from COVID-19. CDR3 loop: CASSFPGNVYEQYF. Here is the DNA: TGTGCCAGCAGTTTCCCCGGGAACGTCTACGAGCAGTACTTC.